The 26 T cell receptor beta chains listed next were all sequenced from one sample in a study of blood T cell repertoires in COVID-19. The assay was immunoSEQ multiplex PCR, and TCRdb's table has in-frame clones only and misses some. Of 380,000 or so clones in the sample, roughly nine tenths were seen once. The specimen sequenced was peripheral blood. The receptors were sampled from a man in his forties or fifties with acute or convalescent COVID-19.

CDR3 nucleotides: TGTGCCAGCAGTTGGACAGGGGAGGAGACCCAGTACTTC. Protein sequence: CASSWTGEETQYF. The rearrangement uses TRBV6-5 and TRBJ2-5, with 9 bases aligning to TRBD1. Germline CDR1 MNHEY, CDR2 SVGAGI. Trimming removed 4 bases from V and 5 bases from J; junction bases left unmatched: 2. The length of the CDR3 is 13 residues.

The V and J genes are TRBV28 and TRBJ1-2, with D unclear. V was pared by 4 bases and J by 2 bases, with 11 bases between. This CDR3 is 14 amino acids long. Germline V CDR1 and CDR2: MDHEN, SYDVKM. DNA for the CDR3: TGTGCCAGCAGTTACCCCGGGGAGAACTATGGCTACACCTTC. Its protein is CASSYPGENYGYTF.

This clone was counted a few times. V and J are TRBV11-2 and TRBJ1-3; the match to TRBD1 covers 9 bases. CDR1 is SGHAT and CDR2 is FQNNGV in the germline V gene. The CDR3 consists of 18 residues. V lost 7 bases, J lost 0 bases, and 13 bases stayed unmatched. The CDR3 is CASTRGQGASFSGNTIYF. The CDR3 coding sequence is TGTGCCAGCACCAGGGGACAGGGCGCTTCCTTCTCTGGAAACACCATATATTTT. Full variable domain (remainder filled in from reference TRBV11-2 and TRBJ1-3): EAGVAQSPRYKIIEKRQSVAFWCNPISGHATLYWYQQILGQGPKLLIQFQNNGVVDDSQLPKDRFSAERLKGVDSTLKIQPAKLEDSAVYLCASTRGQGASFSGNTIYFGEGSWLTVV.

The chain uses TRBV19 and TRBJ1-5, with 7 nucleotides matching TRBD1. Trimming cost V 8 bases and J 5 bases; bases outside gene matches: 6. The germline V gene encodes CDR1 LNHDA and CDR2 SQIVND (reference sequence). The CDR3 contains 13 residues. The CDR3 bases are TGTGCCAGTGCCGGGGACAGTGATCAGCCCCAGCATTTT. It translates to CASAGDSDQPQHF.

This chain links TRBV28 with TRBJ1-5, with TRBD1 identical over 8 bases. Looked up from germline, CDR1 is MDHEN and CDR2 is SYDVKM. The J segment lost 6 bases and the V segment lost 7 bases, leaving 11 bases of the junction unmatched. The length of the CDR3 is 15 residues. The CDR3 spells CASTFSDRAAQPQHF. The CDR3 bases are TGTGCCAGCACCTTTTCGGACAGGGCGGCTCAGCCCCAGCATTTT.

This clone has only a few counts. V gene TRBV6-5 combines with J gene TRBJ2-7; the match to TRBD1 covers 7 bases. The germline V gene has CDR1 MNHEY and CDR2 SVGAGI. The CDR3 consists of 15 residues. Unmatched junction bases numbered 10, after V lost 6 bases and J lost 2 bases. In nucleotides, the CDR3 is TGTGCCAGCAGACCCGACAGGGTAAGGCCCTACGAGCAGTACTTC. Translated, it gives CASRPDRVRPYEQYF.

The rearrangement uses TRBV27 and TRBJ2-3; 10 bases match TRBD2. Germline values: CDR1 MNHEY, CDR2 SMNVEV (reference sequence). CDR3 size: 16 residues. V lost 7 bases, J lost 3 bases, and 10 bases stayed unmatched. This chain's CDR3 is CASNLFSGGPTDTQYF. In nucleotides, the CDR3 is TGTGCCAGCAACCTTTTTAGCGGGGGGCCAACAGATACGCAGTATTTT.

This clone was observed a handful of times. The chain couples TRBV10-3 to TRBJ2-2; 8 bases agree with TRBD2. CDR1 is ENHRY and CDR2 is SYGVKD in the germline V gene. The CDR3 loop spans 14 amino acids. V lost 4 bases, J lost 7 bases, and 5 bases stayed unmatched. As DNA, the CDR3 is TGTGCCATCAGTGCGTCGAGCGGGGGCGGGGAGCTGTTTTTT. As protein: CAISASSGGGELFF.

About this clone itself: Relative to the germline gene, one junction end is altered; a read error may explain this. The chain carries TRBV3-1 (or the pseudogene TRBV3-2) and TRBJ1-2, with TRBD1 matching over 8 bases. The CDR3 extends over 16 amino acids. Germline loops: CDR1 LGHDT, CDR2 YNNKEL (reference sequence). The DNA for the CDR3 is TGTGCCGGCAGCCAAGATTGGGACAGGCAAAACTATGGCTACACCTTC. It encodes CAGSQDWDRQNYGYTF.

The chain uses TRBV2 and TRBJ2-7, with a possible D match to TRBD1 (5 bases). The CDR3 spans 13 residues. Germline V gene sequence: CDR1 SNHLY, CDR2 FYNNEI. Trimming removed 4 bases at V and 5 bases at J, with 12 bases between. The CDR3 sequence: CASSGGSNNEQYF. The CDR3, as DNA: TGTGCCAGCAGTGGGGGCAGTAACAACGAGCAGTACTTC.

The table lists this clone with a few counts. This rearrangement joins TRBV7-2 to TRBJ2-7; 8 bases agree with TRBD1. Per germline, CDR1 SGHTA and CDR2 FQGNSA. The CDR3 extends over 16 amino acids. J gave up 0 bases and V 4 bases, and 8 bases lay outside the gene matches. The DNA for the CDR3 is TGTGCCAGCAGCTCTAAGGACAGGGCCAGCTCCTACGAGCAGTACTTC. As protein: CASSSKDRASSYEQYF.

The J gene is TRBJ2-7, the V gene TRBV19; weak D call: TRBD1 (6 bases). V gave up 3 bases and J gave up 2 bases, with 14 bases separating them. From germline, CDR1 is LNHDA and CDR2 SQIVND (reference sequence). The CDR3 covers 15 residues. Written as DNA, the CDR3 is TGTGCCAGTAGTATTCAGGACAGCGGCCCCTACGAGCAGTACTTC. Amino acids: CASSIQDSGPYEQYF. Variable domain in full (rest from reference TRBV19 and TRBJ2-7): DGGITQSPKYLFRKEGQNVTLSCEQNLNHDAMYWYRQDPGQGLRLIYYSQIVNDFQKGDIAEGYSVSREKKESFPLTVTSAQKNPTAFYLCASSIQDSGPYEQYFGPGTRLTVT.

The chain recombines TRBV5-4 with TRBJ1-2; the match to TRBD1 covers 7 bases. V was clipped by 4 bases and J by 3 bases; unmatched bases: 9. CDR3 length: 15 residues. Germline CDR1 and CDR2: SGHNT and YYREEE (reference sequence). CDR3: CASSPAGDRYYGYTF. In nucleotides, the CDR3 is TGTGCCAGCAGCCCAGCCGGGGACAGATACTATGGCTACACCTTC.

J is TRBJ1-5 and V is TRBV6-2 or TRBV6-3; no definite D call. The CDR3 runs 15 residues. The V gene lost 2 bases and the J gene lost 0 bases, with 8 bases spanning the gap. The germline gives CDR1 MNHEY, CDR2 SVGEGT. CDR3 nucleotides: TGTGCCAGCAGTTACGCGGAGTATAGCAATCAGCCCCAGCATTTT. It is translated as CASSYAEYSNQPQHF.

J is TRBJ1-1 and V is TRBV19; the match to TRBD1 covers 7 bases. The V gene's germline CDR1 is LNHDA and CDR2 SQIVND (reference sequence). This CDR3 spans 14 amino acids. V was clipped by 4 bases and J by 5 bases; unmatched bases: 7. The CDR3 DNA reads as TGTGCCAGTAGTACGACAGGGCGAGGAACTGAAGCTTTCTTT. Protein sequence: CASSTTGRGTEAFF.

This sequence joins TRBV18 and TRBJ2-3; 9 bases line up with TRBD1. Germline trimming cut 2 bases from V and 4 bases from J; bases unmatched to any gene: 1. From germline, CDR1 is KGHSH and CDR2 LQKENI. This CDR3 is 14 amino acids long. CDR3 amino acids: CASSPGTGSDTQYF. CDR3 nucleotide sequence: TGTGCCAGCTCACCAGGGACAGGGTCAGATACGCAGTATTTT.

The chain joins TRBV6-5 to TRBJ1-2, with D perhaps TRBD1 (5 bases). The V end was cut by 7 bases, the J end by 0 bases, with 15 bases between. The CDR3 is 15 residues long. CDR1 MNHEY and CDR2 SVGAGI come from the germline V gene. CDR3 sequence: CASTKKGSPNYGYTF. CDR3 in DNA: TGTGCCAGCACCAAAAAGGGGTCCCCTAACTATGGCTACACCTTC.

The rearrangement links TRBV27 to TRBJ2-7, with D maybe TRBD2 (6 bases). V was cut by 3 bases and J by 7 bases, with 16 bases left in between. This CDR3 is built from 14 residues. CDR1 is MNHEY, CDR2 SMNVEV, per germline (reference sequence). Written as DNA, the CDR3 is TGTGCCAGCAGTTTGGGGACTTACGAGCTTGAGCAGTACTTC. It specifies CASSLGTYELEQYF.

This chain joins TRBV19 and TRBJ2-3, with TRBD2 matching over 14 bases. Germline V gives CDR1 LNHDA, CDR2 SQIVND (reference sequence). J was trimmed by 4 bases and V by 5 bases; bases with no gene match: 11. The CDR3 totals 18 residues. For the CDR3, the DNA is TGTGCCAGTAGTGGGGCCGGGACTAGCGGGAGTTTGGCAGATACGCAGTATTTT. Translated, it gives CASSGAGTSGSLADTQYF.

The rearrangement joins TRBV10-2 to TRBJ2-7; no reliable D call. Germline loops: CDR1 WSHSY, CDR2 SAAADI. Trimming shortened V by 2 bases and J by 3 bases, and 5 bases separated the two germline ends. The CDR3 contains 12 residues. The CDR3 region is CASSETDYEQYF. The CDR3, as DNA: TGCGCCAGCAGTGAGACAGACTACGAGCAGTACTTC.

The chain recombines TRBV4-1 with TRBJ1-5; the D gene is possibly TRBD1 (6 bases). Germline lookup yields CDR1 MGHRA and CDR2 YSYEKL. V was cut by 2 bases and J by 5 bases, with 10 bases left in between. The CDR3 has 14 residues. This chain's CDR3 is CASSQTGSDQPQHF. The CDR3 bases are TGCGCCAGCAGCCAAACAGGGTCGGATCAGCCCCAGCATTTT.

CDR3 DNA: TGTGCCAGCAGTTTGGGCCAGGAGGGTGAAGCTTTCTTT. As protein: CASSLGQEGEAFF. The chain recombines TRBV27 with TRBJ1-1; D call uncertain. Germline CDR1 is MNHEY and CDR2 is SMNVEV (reference sequence). This CDR3 is 13 amino acids long. V lost 3 bases and J lost 7, with 12 bases in between.

The chain recombines TRBV18 with TRBJ1-3; 12 nucleotides match TRBD1. Germline-derived CDR1 and CDR2 are KGHSH and LQKENI. Trimming at V came to 2 bases and at J to 3 bases, leaving 2 bases not matched to a gene. The CDR3 length is 16 residues. CDR3 sequence (DNA): TGTGCCAGCTCACCAGGGACAGGGGGCCATGGAAACACCATATATTTT. Amino acid sequence: CASSPGTGGHGNTIYF.

V and J are TRBV4-2 and TRBJ2-2; 11 positions match TRBD2. The V gene's germline CDR1 is LGHNA and CDR2 YNFKEQ. Trimming at V came to 3 bases and at J to 4 bases, leaving 7 bases not matched to a gene. The length of the CDR3 is 17 residues. The CDR3: CASSQTSGTSGTGELFF. The CDR3 DNA reads as TGTGCCAGCAGCCAGACGTCCGGGACTAGCGGCACCGGGGAGCTGTTTTTT.

The V gene is TRBV5-6, the J gene TRBJ1-2, with 8 bases matching TRBD1. J was trimmed by 4 bases and V by 5 bases; bases with no gene match: 16. Germline CDR1 is SGHDT and CDR2 is YYEEEE. This CDR3 contains 17 residues. CDR3 DNA: TGTGCCAGCAGTCAGGGGGCTGGCGGGGGTAGTCGCTATGGCTACACCTTC. It is translated as CASSQGAGGGSRYGYTF.

The chain carries TRBV4-2 and TRBJ1-3; no firm D call. The CDR3 consists of 14 residues. The V end lost 4 bases, the J end lost 8 bases, and 15 bases lay between the germline ends. Per germline, CDR1 LGHNA and CDR2 YNFKEQ. The CDR3 coding sequence is TGTGCCAGCAGCCGAGAACCCTCGTCAGACACCATATATTTT. This translates into CASSREPSSDTIYF.